This TCR beta chain was sequenced for a study of OX40 agonist ivuxolimab in advanced cancers. Study as a whole: Patients in dose escalation had liver, melanoma, kidney or head and neck cancers.

Some clones are missing from TCRdb's copy, which holds only in-frame ones; the method was immunoSEQ multiplex PCR. The sample carries approximately 70,000 clones, 80% to 85% recorded once. Looked up from germline, CDR1 is SGHTA and CDR2 is FQGNSA. The CDR3 has 13 amino acids. The V gene lost 0 bases and the J gene lost 1 base, with 3 bases spanning the gap. V is TRBV7-2 and J is TRBJ1-1, with no clear D. The specimen was CD4+ or CD8+ T cells sorted from blood, collected in a trial of the OX40 agonist ivuxolimab. The TCR originated in an adult with an advanced solid tumor such as melanoma, head and neck, liver or kidney cancer. CDR3 nucleotide sequence: TGTGCCAGCAGCTTAGCGCCGAACACTGAAGCTTTCTTT. Amino acids: CASSLAPNTEAFF.